A single sample is the source of the 15 T cell receptor beta chains below, sequenced in a study of blood T cell repertoires in COVID-19. Assay: immunoSEQ multiplex PCR; the TCRdb copy retains only in-frame clones and omits some. Among approximately 53,000 clones listed, roughly 87% were seen once. The sample taken for sequencing was peripheral blood. The receptors shown here come from a woman aged 80 or over with COVID-19, enrolled during active disease.

J is TRBJ2-1 and V is TRBV9, with a tentative D call TRBD1 (8 bases). Trimming stripped 3 bases from V and 5 bases from J, with 18 bases between. CDR3 length: 16 residues. The germline CDR1 and CDR2 sequences are SGDLS and YYNGEE. The CDR3 loop is CASSAQGAGVNNEQFF. Written as DNA, the CDR3 is TGTGCCAGCAGCGCCCAGGGGGCGGGGGTTAACAATGAGCAGTTCTTC.

The chain employs TRBV15 and TRBJ2-7, with 9 bases matching TRBD1. The J segment lost 2 bases and the V segment lost 5 bases, leaving 19 bases of the junction unmatched. The CDR3 covers 19 residues. Germline CDR1 is LNHNV and CDR2 is YYDKDF (reference sequence). The CDR3 region has the DNA TGTGCCACCAGCCCTATGCCGGGACAGGGAAAAAACCCTCCCTACGAGCAGTACTTC. This codes for CATSPMPGQGKNPPYEQYF.

The rearrangement links TRBV5-1 to TRBJ1-2; D call uncertain. The CDR3 covers 17 residues. V lost 0 bases and J lost 8, with 23 bases in between. Germline CDR1 and CDR2: SGHRS and YFSETQ. The CDR3 region has the DNA TGCGCCAGCAGCTTGGCCGGGAGGACGGAGGTATTGGGGGGCTACACCTTC. This encodes CASSLAGRTEVLGGYTF.

The V gene is TRBV18, the J gene TRBJ2-1; 11 nucleotides match TRBD1. After removal of 3 bases from V and 8 bases from J, the junction contained 6 bases not matched to a gene. The germline V gene encodes CDR1 KGHSH and CDR2 LQKENI. The CDR3 runs to 15 residues. Here the CDR3 DNA reads TGTGCCAGCTCACCGGACAGGGGGCGCCTCCATGAGCAGTTCTTC. It translates to CASSPDRGRLHEQFF.

The rearrangement joins TRBV6-5 to TRBJ2-7, with D perhaps TRBD1 (6 bases). Trimming pared 7 bases from V and 2 bases from J, leaving 12 bases between. The germline gives CDR1 MNHEY, CDR2 SVGAGI. The CDR3 is 13 amino acids. The CDR3 loop reads CASKGDNTYEQYF. The CDR3, as DNA: TGTGCCAGCAAGGGGGACAACACCTACGAGCAGTACTTC.

The chain carries TRBV7-2 and TRBJ2-1, with 9 bases fitting TRBD2. CDR1 and CDR2 (germline): SGHTA, FQGNSA. There are 16 residues in the CDR3. With 2 bases clipped from V and 8 bases from J, the junction kept 10 bases outside the gene matches. The CDR3 nucleotides are TGTGCCAGCAGCTTACCGGCTGCGGGGGGGATACATGAGCAGTTCTTC. Protein product: CASSLPAAGGIHEQFF.

This chain joins TRBV5-1 and TRBJ2-1; D is undetermined. Germline CDR1 and CDR2: SGHRS and YFSETQ. The V end lost 1 base, the J end lost 7 bases, and 9 bases lay between the germline ends. CDR3 size: 13 residues. CDR3 sequence (DNA): TGCGCCAGCAGCTTGAGTCTATTTAATGAGCAGTTCTTC. This codes for CASSLSLFNEQFF.

The chain recombines TRBV5-1 with TRBJ2-5; 8 bases align to TRBD1. V shed 5 bases and J 5 bases; nucleotides not matched to a gene: 8. Looked up from germline, CDR1 is SGHRS and CDR2 is YFSETQ. This CDR3 spans 14 amino acids. CDR3 nucleotides: TGCGCCAGCAGTATATACAGGGGGTCCGAGACCCAGTACTTC. It translates to CASSIYRGSETQYF. Supplemented by reference TRBV5-1 and TRBJ2-5, the full variable domain reads KAGVTQTPRYLIKTRGQQVTLSCSPISGHRSVSWYQQTPGQGLQFLFEYFSETQRNKGNFPGRFSGRQFSNSRSEMNVSTLELGDSALYLCASSIYRGSETQYFGPGTRLLVL.

The rearrangement joins TRBV2 to TRBJ2-7, with 12 bases aligning to TRBD2. The germline CDR1 and CDR2 sequences are SNHLY and FYNNEI. This CDR3 is built from 16 residues. Losses at the gene ends were 6 bases for V and 7 bases for J; bases not matched to a gene: 13. CDR3 sequence: CASRTGTASGGGEQYF. The CDR3 nucleotides read TGTGCCAGCAGGACCGGTACCGCTAGCGGGGGGGGTGAGCAGTACTTC.

This chain connects TRBV19 to TRBJ2-5; 10 bases match TRBD2. Germline V gene data show CDR1 as LNHDA and CDR2 as SQIVND (reference sequence). The ends lost 7 bases at V and 5 bases at J; junction bases unmatched: 10. The CDR3 is 15 residues long. CDR3 amino acids: CASNPSGGVGETQYF. Here the CDR3 DNA reads TGTGCCAGTAATCCTAGCGGGGGTGTAGGGGAGACCCAGTACTTC. The whole variable domain, filled in from reference TRBV19 and TRBJ2-5, reads DGGITQSPKYLFRKEGQNVTLSCEQNLNHDAMYWYRQDPGQGLRLIYYSQIVNDFQKGDIAEGYSVSREKKESFPLTVTSAQKNPTAFYLCASNPSGGVGETQYFGPGTRLLVL.

This sequence joins TRBV12-5 and TRBJ2-1; TRBD1 aligns across 7 bases. In germline, CDR1 is LGHNT, CDR2 FRNRAP. V shed 0 bases, J shed 10 bases, and the junction held 15 bases outside the gene matches. The CDR3 has 17 residues. CDR3 sequence reads: CASGLVRRGPTPGEQFF. CDR3 sequence (DNA): TGTGCTAGTGGTTTGGTACGAAGGGGGCCCACCCCGGGGGAGCAGTTCTTC.

The chain uses TRBV5-1 and TRBJ1-1; no clear D. Germline CDR1 and CDR2: SGHRS and YFSETQ. The CDR3 consists of 14 residues. The V end lost 3 bases, the J end lost 0 bases, and 9 bases lay between the germline ends. CDR3 sequence: CASSSGVLNTEAFF. The CDR3 region has the DNA TGCGCCAGCAGCTCCGGAGTACTGAACACTGAAGCTTTCTTT.

V is TRBV30 and J is TRBJ1-1; 7 bases fit TRBD1. This CDR3 comprises 13 residues. CDR1 is GTSNPN, CDR2 SVGIG, per germline (reference sequence). The V gene end was trimmed by 5 bases and the J gene end by 2 bases; junction bases not matched to a gene: 5. The CDR3 region is CAWAGGFNTEAFF. Here the CDR3 DNA reads TGTGCCTGGGCAGGGGGATTCAACACTGAAGCTTTCTTT.

The J gene is TRBJ1-2, the V gene TRBV30; D perhaps matches TRBD1 (5 bases). The V and J ends lost 0 bases and 5 bases respectively, with 16 bases between them. The V gene's germline CDR1 is GTSNPN and CDR2 SVGIG (reference sequence). The CDR3 runs to 15 residues. Here the CDR3 DNA reads TGTGCCTGGAGTGTAATTCGTACGGGGGGATATGGCTACACCTTC. Translating gives CAWSVIRTGGYGYTF.

The rearrangement links TRBV24-1 to TRBJ2-1, with D unclear. The germline CDR1 and CDR2 sequences are KGHDR and SFDVKD. Trimming took 5 bases from V and 8 from J, leaving 9 bases between them. The CDR3 extends over 12 amino acids. CDR3 residues: CATSGAGDEQFF. The CDR3 nucleotides are TGTGCCACCAGTGGGGCCGGTGATGAGCAGTTCTTC.